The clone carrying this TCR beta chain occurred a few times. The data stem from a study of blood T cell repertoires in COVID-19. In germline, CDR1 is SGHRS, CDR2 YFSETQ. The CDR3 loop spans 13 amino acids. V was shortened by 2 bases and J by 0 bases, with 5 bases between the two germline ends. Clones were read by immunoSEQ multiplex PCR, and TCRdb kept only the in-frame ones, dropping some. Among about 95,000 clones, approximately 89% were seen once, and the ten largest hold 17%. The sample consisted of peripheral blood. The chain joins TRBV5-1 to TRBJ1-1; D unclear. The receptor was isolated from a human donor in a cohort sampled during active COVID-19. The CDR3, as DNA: TGCGCCAGCAGCTTCACAGTGAACACTGAAGCTTTCTTT. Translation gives CASSFTVNTEAFF. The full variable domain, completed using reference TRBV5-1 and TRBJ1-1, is KAGVTQTPRYLIKTRGQQVTLSCSPISGHRSVSWYQQTPGQGLQFLFEYFSETQRNKGNFPGRFSGRQFSNSRSEMNVSTLELGDSALYLCASSFTVNTEAFFGQGTRLTVV.